The 13 T cell receptor beta chains below were found in one sample sequenced in a study of cytomegalovirus exposure and HLA in healthy donors. This PCR relied on a set of 60 Vbeta primers and 13 Jbeta primers. Sequenced by immunoSEQ multiplex PCR; TCRdb stores in-frame clones only, minus some. Its table records about 75,000 clones. Sequencing used PBMCs. The receptors derive from a man aged 35 to 55 in good health and CMV-seronegative.

J is TRBJ2-1 and V is TRBV6-1; possible D gene TRBD2, 6 bases. The V end was cut by 11 bases, the J end by 4 bases, with 18 bases between. CDR1 MNHNS and CDR2 SASEGT come from the germline V gene. The CDR3 covers 14 residues. CDR3 in amino acids: CAGGGSGLYNEQFF. CDR3 bases: TGTGCCGGCGGTGGTTCAGGACTATACAATGAGCAGTTCTTC.

The V gene is TRBV15, the J gene TRBJ1-1, with a weak D call TRBD1 (5 bases). The CDR3 contains 13 residues. Per the germline V gene, CDR1 is LNHNV and CDR2 is YYDKDF (reference sequence). V was shortened by 3 bases and J by 14 bases, with 19 bases between the two germline ends. The CDR3 loop is CATSSMAGLPIFF. The DNA of the CDR3 is TGTGCCACCAGCAGTATGGCGGGGCTCCCTATCTTCTTT.

V gene TRBV6-5 combines with J gene TRBJ1-4; 11 bases fit TRBD1. The CDR3 extends over 14 amino acids. J gave up 5 bases and V 7 bases, and 3 bases lay outside the gene matches. CDR1 MNHEY and CDR2 SVGAGI come from the germline V gene. The CDR3: CASTRDRGNEKLFF. The CDR3 bases are TGTGCCAGCACCAGGGACAGGGGGAATGAAAAACTGTTTTTT.

The rearrangement links TRBV28 to TRBJ1-1, with D maybe TRBD1 (6 bases). The CDR3 spans 14 residues. V was shortened by 7 bases and J by 1 base, with 13 bases between the two germline ends. Germline V gene data show CDR1 as MDHEN and CDR2 as SYDVKM. The CDR3 here is CASIDSQGNTEAFF. CDR3 coding DNA: TGTGCCAGCATCGATTCACAGGGGAACACTGAAGCTTTCTTT.

V is TRBV6-1 and J is TRBJ1-2; 9 bases align to TRBD1. The CDR3 totals 15 residues. Trimming took 7 bases from V and 2 from J; bases not matched to a gene: 8. Germline CDR1 reads MNHNS; CDR2 reads SASEGT. CDR3 sequence: CASNPRTGENYGYTF. CDR3 coding DNA: TGTGCCAGCAATCCTAGGACAGGGGAGAACTATGGCTACACCTTC.

V is TRBV7-2 and J is TRBJ1-1; D gene ambiguous. The CDR3 totals 11 residues. The germline gives CDR1 SGHTA, CDR2 FQGNSA. Trimming took off 7 bases at V and 4 bases at J, with 7 bases between the two ends. DNA for the CDR3: TGTGCCAGCACACGGGGCACTGAAGCTTTCTTT. It translates to CASTRGTEAFF. The variable domain in full, completed from reference TRBV7-2 and TRBJ1-1, reads GAGVSQSPSNKVTEKGKDVELRCDPISGHTALYWYRQSLGQGLEFLIYFQGNSAPDKSGLPSDRFSAERTGGSVSTLTIQRTQQEDSAVYLCASTRGTEAFFGQGTRLTVV.

This chain uses TRBV5-6 with TRBJ2-2; 11 bases are shared with TRBD2. Germline-derived CDR1 and CDR2 are SGHDT and YYEEEE. J lost 5 bases, V lost 0 bases, and 0 bases had no gene match. CDR3 length equals 15 residues. The CDR3 coding sequence is TGTGCCAGCAGCTTGGGACTAGCGGGGACCGGGGAGCTGTTTTTT. It translates to CASSLGLAGTGELFF.

The J gene is TRBJ1-3, the V gene TRBV6-5; TRBD1 is a possible D gene (6 bases). The CDR3 has 15 residues. The germline gives CDR1 MNHEY, CDR2 SVGAGI. V was trimmed by 6 bases and J by 4 bases, leaving 16 bases between them. DNA for the CDR3: TGTGCCAGCAGCACCGGGACATGGTCCGGAAACACCATATATTTT. As protein: CASSTGTWSGNTIYF.

V and J are TRBV19 and TRBJ1-6; D is uncertain. V was clipped by 3 bases and J by 7 bases, with 13 bases between them. Per the germline V gene, CDR1 is LNHDA and CDR2 is SQIVND (reference sequence). The CDR3 runs to 15 residues. This CDR3 reads CASSIKESRNSPLHF. CDR3 nucleotide sequence: TGTGCCAGTAGTATCAAGGAGTCGAGAAATTCACCCCTCCACTTT.

Remarks on this clone: At one end the junction does not follow the germline gene, possibly because of a read error. The chain links TRBV5-1 to TRBJ2-1, with a possible D match to TRBD2 (6 bases). Germline V gene sequence: CDR1 SGHRS, CDR2 YFSETQ. The CDR3 is made up of 18 amino acids. The CDR3 bases are TGCGCCAGCAGCTTGGATGTTACGGGGGTAGTCTCCGACAATGAGCAGTTCTTC. Its translation is CASSLDVTGVVSDNEQFF.

CDR3 in amino acids: CASSERIGDRGEKLFF. DNA for the CDR3: TGTGCCAGCAGCGAGAGAATTGGGGACAGGGGCGAAAAACTGTTTTTT. The V gene is TRBV9, the J gene TRBJ1-4, with 10 bases lining up with TRBD1. Looked up from germline, CDR1 is SGDLS and CDR2 is YYNGEE. This CDR3 spans 16 amino acids. J gave up 8 bases and V 3 bases, and 10 bases lay outside the gene matches. The whole variable domain, remainder taken from reference TRBV9 and TRBJ1-4, is DSGVTQTPKHLITATGQRVTLRCSPRSGDLSVYWYQQSLDQGLQFLIQYYNGEERAKGNILERFSAQQFPDLHSELNLSSLELGDSALYFCASSERIGDRGEKLFFGSGTQLSVL.

The chain employs TRBV19 and TRBJ1-1; D uncertain. Germline assignment: CDR1 LNHDA and CDR2 SQIVND (reference sequence). This CDR3 contains 13 residues. The V and J ends lost 3 bases and 3 bases respectively, with 8 bases between them. CDR3 DNA sequence: TGTGCCAGTAGTATTTACCGGGACACTGAAGCTTTCTTT. This sequence encodes CASSIYRDTEAFF.

The rearrangement joins TRBV27 to TRBJ1-2; no definite D call. Per the germline V gene, CDR1 is MNHEY and CDR2 is SMNVEV (reference sequence). There are 15 residues in the CDR3. With 4 bases removed from V and 1 base from J, the gap between germline ends came to 13 bases. The CDR3 loop reads CASSSEATDNYGYTF. In DNA, the CDR3 is TGTGCCAGCAGTTCCGAAGCCACTGATAACTATGGCTACACCTTC.